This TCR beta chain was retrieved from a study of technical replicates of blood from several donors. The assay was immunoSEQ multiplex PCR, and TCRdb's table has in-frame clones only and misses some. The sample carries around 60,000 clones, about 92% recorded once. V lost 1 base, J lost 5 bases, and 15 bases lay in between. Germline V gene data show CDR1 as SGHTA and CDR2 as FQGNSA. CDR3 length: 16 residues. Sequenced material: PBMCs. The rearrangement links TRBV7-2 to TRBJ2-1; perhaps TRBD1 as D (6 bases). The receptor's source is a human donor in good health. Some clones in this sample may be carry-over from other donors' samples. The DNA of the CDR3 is TGTGCCAGCAGCTTAGTAGCAGGACAGTGGAACAATGAGCAGTTCTTC. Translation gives CASSLVAGQWNNEQFF.